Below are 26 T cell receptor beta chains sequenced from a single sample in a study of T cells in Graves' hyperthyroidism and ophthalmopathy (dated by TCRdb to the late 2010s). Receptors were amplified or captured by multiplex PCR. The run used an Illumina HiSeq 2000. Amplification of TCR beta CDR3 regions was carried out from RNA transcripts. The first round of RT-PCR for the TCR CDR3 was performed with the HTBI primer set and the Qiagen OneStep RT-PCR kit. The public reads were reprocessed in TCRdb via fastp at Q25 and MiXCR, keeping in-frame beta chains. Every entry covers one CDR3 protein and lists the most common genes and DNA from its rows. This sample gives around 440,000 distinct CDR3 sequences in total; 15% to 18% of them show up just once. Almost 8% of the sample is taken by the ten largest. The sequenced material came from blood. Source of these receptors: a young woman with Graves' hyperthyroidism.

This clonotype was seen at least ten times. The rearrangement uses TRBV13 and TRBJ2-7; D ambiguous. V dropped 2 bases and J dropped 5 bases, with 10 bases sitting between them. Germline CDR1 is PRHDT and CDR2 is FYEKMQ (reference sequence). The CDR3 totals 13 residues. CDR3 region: CASSLSRVHEQYF. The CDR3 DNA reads TGTGCCAGCAGCTTAAGTAGGGTCCACGAGCAGTACTTC.

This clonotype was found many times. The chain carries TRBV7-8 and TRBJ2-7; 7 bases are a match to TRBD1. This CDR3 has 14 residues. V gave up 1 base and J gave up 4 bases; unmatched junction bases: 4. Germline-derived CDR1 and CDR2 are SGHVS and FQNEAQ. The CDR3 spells CASSLGGQFYEQYF. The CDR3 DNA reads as TGTGCCAGCAGCTTAGGGGGACAGTTTTACGAGCAGTACTTC. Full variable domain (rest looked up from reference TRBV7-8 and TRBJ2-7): GAGVSQSPRYKVAKRGQDVALRCDPISGHVSLFWYQQALGQGPEFLTYFQNEAQLDKSGLPSDRFFAERPEGSVSTLKIQRTQQEDSAVYLCASSLGGQFYEQYFGPGTRLTVT.

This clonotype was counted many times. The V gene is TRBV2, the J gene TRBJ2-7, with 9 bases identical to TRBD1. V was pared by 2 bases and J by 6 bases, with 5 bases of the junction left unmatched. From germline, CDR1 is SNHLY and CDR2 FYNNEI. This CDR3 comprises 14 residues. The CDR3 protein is CASSEQGQGVEQYF. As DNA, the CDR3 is TGTGCCAGCAGTGAACAGGGACAGGGAGTCGAGCAGTACTTC.

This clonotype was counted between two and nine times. The CDR3 sequence: CASSLGLPSTDTQYF. The DNA of the CDR3 is TGCGCCAGCAGCTTAGGACTACCTAGCACAGATACGCAGTATTTT. The chain employs TRBV5-1 and TRBJ2-3, with D tentatively TRBD2 (6 bases). Germline CDR1 reads SGHRS; CDR2 reads YFSETQ. The ends were cut back, 2 bases at V and 0 bases at J, with 10 bases in the middle. This CDR3 has 15 amino acids.

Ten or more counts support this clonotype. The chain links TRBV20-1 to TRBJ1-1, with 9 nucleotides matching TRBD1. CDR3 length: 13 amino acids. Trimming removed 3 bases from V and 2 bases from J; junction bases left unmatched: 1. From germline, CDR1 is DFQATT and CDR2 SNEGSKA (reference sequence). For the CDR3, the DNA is TGCAGTGCTAGCACAGGGGGCAACACTGAAGCTTTCTTT. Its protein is CSASTGGNTEAFF.

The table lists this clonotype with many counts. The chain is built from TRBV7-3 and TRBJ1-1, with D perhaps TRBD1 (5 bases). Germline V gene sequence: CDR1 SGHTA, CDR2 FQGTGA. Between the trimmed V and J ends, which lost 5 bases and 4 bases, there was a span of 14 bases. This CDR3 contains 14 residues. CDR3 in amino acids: CASSPRRESTEAFF. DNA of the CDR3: TGTGCCAGCAGCCCCCGCAGGGAGAGCACTGAAGCTTTCTTT.

The CDR3 spells CASSLQGIGELFF. In DNA form, the CDR3 reads TGTGCCAGCAGCTTGCAGGGGATCGGGGAGCTGTTTTTT. The chain carries TRBV7-2 and TRBJ2-2; a possible D gene is TRBD1 (6 bases). V dropped 3 bases and J dropped 7 bases, with 9 bases sitting between them. The germline V gene has CDR1 SGHTA and CDR2 FQGNSA. The CDR3 loop spans 13 amino acids.

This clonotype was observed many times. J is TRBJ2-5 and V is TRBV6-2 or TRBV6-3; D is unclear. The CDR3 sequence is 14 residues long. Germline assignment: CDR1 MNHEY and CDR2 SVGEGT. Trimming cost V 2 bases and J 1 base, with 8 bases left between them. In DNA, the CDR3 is TGTGCCAGCAGTTACGCCTCCCGCCAAGAGACCCAGTACTTC. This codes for CASSYASRQETQYF.

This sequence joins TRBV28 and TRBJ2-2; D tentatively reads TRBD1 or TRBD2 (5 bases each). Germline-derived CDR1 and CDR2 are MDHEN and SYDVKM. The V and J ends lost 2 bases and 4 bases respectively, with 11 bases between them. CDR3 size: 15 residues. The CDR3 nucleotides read TGTGCCAGCAGTTTAGACGGGGCCCTCACCGGGGAGCTGTTTTTT. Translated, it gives CASSLDGALTGELFF.

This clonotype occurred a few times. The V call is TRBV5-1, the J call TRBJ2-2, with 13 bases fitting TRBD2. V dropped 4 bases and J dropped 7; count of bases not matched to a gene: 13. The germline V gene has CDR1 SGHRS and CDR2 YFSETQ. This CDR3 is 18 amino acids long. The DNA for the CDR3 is TGCGCCAGCAGCCTCAACGGACTAGCGGGGGCCGTGAGCGGGGAGCTGTTTTTT. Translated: CASSLNGLAGAVSGELFF.

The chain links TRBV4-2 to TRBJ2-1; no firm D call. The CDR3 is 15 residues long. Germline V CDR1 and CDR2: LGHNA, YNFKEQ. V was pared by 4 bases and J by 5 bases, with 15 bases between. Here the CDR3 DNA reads TGTGCCAGCAGCCTAGACTGGGGTGGGCACAATGAGCAGTTCTTC. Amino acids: CASSLDWGGHNEQFF.

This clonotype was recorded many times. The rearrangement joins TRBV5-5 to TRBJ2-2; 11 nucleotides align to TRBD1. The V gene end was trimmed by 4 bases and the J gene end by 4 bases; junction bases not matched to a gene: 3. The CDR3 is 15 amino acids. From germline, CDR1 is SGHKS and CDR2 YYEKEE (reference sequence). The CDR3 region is CASSRTGGRTGELFF. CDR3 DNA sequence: TGTGCCAGCAGCCGGACAGGGGGCCGCACCGGGGAGCTGTTTTTT. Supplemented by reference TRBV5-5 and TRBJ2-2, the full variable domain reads DAGVTQSPTHLIKTRGQQVTLRCSPISGHKSVSWYQQVLGQGPQFIFQYYEKEERGRGNFPDRFSARQFPNYSSELNVNALLLGDSALYLCASSRTGGRTGELFFGEGSRLTVL.

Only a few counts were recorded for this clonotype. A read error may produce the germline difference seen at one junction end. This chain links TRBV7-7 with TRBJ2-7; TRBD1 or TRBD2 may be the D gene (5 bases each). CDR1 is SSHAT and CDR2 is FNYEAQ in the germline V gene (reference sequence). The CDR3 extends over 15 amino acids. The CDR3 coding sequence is TGTGCTAGCAGCCCCCAGGGTGGGTTCGGGGACGAGCAGTACTTC. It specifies CASSPQGGFGDEQYF.

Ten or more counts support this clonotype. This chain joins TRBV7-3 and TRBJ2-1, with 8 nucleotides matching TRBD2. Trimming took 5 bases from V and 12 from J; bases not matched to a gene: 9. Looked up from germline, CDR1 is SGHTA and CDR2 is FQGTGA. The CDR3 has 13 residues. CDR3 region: CASSPKRETAQFF. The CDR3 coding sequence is TGTGCCAGCAGCCCGAAGCGGGAGACAGCGCAGTTCTTC. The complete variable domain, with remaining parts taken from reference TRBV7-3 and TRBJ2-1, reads GAGVSQTPSNKVTEKGKYVELRCDPISGHTALYWYRQSLGQGPEFLIYFQGTGAADDSGLPNDRFFAVRPEGSVSTLKIQRTERGDSAVYLCASSPKRETAQFFGPGTRLTVL.

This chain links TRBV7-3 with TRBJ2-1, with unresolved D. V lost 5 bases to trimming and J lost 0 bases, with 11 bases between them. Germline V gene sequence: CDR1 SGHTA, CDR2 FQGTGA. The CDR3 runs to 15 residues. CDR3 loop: CASSRPRFSYNEQFF. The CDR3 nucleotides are TGTGCCAGCAGCCGGCCCAGGTTCTCCTACAATGAGCAGTTCTTC.

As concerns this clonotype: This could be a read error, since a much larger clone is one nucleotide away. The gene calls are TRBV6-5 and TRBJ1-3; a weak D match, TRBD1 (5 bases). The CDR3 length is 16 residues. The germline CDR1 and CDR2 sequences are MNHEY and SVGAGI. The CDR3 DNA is TGTGACAGCAGTTACTCGAGGGGCTTATCTGGAAACACCATATATTTT. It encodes CDSSYSRGLSGNTIYF.

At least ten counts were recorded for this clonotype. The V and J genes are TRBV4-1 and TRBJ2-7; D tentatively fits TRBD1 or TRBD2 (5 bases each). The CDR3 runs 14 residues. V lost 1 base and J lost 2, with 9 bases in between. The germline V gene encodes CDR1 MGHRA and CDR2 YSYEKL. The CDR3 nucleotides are TGCGCCAGCAGCCAAGGGGACGCTACCTACGAGCAGTACTTC. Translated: CASSQGDATYEQYF.

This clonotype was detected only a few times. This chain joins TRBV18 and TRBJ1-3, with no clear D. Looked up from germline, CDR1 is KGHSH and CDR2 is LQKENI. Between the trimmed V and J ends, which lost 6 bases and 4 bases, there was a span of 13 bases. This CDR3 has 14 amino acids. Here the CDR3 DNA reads TGTGCCAGCTCTTCAGAGTCGCGGGGAAACACCATATATTTT. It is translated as CASSSESRGNTIYF.

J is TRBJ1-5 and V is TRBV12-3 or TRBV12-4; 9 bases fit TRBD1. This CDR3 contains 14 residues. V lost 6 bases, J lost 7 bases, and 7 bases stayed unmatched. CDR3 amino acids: CASSRTGGWQPQHF. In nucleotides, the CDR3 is TGTGCCAGCAGCAGAACAGGGGGCTGGCAGCCCCAGCATTTT.

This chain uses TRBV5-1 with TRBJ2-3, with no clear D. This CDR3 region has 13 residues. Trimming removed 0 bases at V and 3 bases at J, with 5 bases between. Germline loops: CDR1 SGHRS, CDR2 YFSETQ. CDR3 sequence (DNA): TGCGCCAGCAGCTTGGAGCCGACAGATACGCAGTATTTT. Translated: CASSLEPTDTQYF.

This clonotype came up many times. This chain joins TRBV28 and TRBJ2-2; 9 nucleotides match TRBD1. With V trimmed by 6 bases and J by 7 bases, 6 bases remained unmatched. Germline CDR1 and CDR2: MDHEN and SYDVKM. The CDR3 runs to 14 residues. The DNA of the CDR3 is TGTGCCAGCAGCCCTGGACAGGGGTACGGGGAGCTGTTTTTT. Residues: CASSPGQGYGELFF.

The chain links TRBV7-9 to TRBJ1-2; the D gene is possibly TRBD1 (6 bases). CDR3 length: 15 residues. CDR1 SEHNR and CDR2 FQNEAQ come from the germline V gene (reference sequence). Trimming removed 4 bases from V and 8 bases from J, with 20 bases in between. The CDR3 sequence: CASSSHEADSRGYTF. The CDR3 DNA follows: TGTGCCAGCAGCTCACACGAGGCGGACAGCAGGGGCTACACCTTC.

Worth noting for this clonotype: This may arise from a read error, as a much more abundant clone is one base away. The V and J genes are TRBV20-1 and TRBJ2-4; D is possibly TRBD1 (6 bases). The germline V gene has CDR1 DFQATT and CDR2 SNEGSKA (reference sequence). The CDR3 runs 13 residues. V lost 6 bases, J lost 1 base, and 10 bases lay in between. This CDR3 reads CSARDNAKNIQYF. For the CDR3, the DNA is TGCAGTGCCCGGGACAATGCCAAAAACATTCAGTACTTC.

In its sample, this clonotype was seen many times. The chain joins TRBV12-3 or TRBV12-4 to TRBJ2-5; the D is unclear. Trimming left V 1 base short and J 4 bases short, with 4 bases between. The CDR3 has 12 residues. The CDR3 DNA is TGTGCCAGCAGTTTAGGCGTAGAGACCCAGTACTTC. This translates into CASSLGVETQYF.

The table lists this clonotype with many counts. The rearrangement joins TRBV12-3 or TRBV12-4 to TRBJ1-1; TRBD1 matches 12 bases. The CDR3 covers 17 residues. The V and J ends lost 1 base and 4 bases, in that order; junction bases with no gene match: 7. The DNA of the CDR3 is TGTGCCAGCAGTTTAGTCGGGACAGGGGGCCGGAGCACTGAAGCTTTCTTT. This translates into CASSLVGTGGRSTEAFF.

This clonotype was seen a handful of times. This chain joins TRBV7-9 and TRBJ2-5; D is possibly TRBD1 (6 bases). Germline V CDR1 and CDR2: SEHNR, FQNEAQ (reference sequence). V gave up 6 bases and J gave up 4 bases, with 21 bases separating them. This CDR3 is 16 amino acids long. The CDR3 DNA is TGTGCCAGCAGAATCTCCCCGGTGGGGGCCGGAGAGACCCAGTACTTC. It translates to CASRISPVGAGETQYF.